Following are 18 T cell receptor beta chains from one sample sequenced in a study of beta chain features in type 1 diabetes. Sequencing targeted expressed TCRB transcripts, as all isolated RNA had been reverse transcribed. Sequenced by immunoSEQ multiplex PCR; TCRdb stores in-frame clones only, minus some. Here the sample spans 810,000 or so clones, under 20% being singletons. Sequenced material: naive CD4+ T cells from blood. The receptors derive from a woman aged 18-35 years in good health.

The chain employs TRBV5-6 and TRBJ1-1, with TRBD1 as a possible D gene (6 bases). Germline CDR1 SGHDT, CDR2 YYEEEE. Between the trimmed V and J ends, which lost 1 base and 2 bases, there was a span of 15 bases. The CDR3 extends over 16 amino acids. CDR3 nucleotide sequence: TGTGCCAGCAGCTTGATAGAGACAGGACTTAACACTGAAGCTTTCTTT. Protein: CASSLIETGLNTEAFF. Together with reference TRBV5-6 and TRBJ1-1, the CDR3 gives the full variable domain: DAGVTQSPTHLIKTRGQQVTLRCSPKSGHDTVSWYQQALGQGPQFIFQYYEEEERQRGNFPDRFSGHQFPNYSSELNVNALLLGDSALYLCASSLIETGLNTEAFFGQGTRLTVV.

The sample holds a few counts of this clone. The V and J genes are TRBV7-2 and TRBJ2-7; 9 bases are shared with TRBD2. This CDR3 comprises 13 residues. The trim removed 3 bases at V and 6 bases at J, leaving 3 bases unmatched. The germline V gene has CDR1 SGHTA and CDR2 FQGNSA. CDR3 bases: TGTGCCAGCAGCTTTGGCGGGAGGGGCGAGCAGTACTTC. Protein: CASSFGGRGEQYF.

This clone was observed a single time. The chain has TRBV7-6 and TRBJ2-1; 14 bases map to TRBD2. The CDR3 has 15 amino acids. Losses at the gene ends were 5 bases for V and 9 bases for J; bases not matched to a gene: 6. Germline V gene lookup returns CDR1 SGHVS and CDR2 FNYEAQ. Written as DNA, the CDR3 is TGTGCCAGCAGCCGACTAGCGGGAGGGCCTGGTGAGCAGTTCTTC. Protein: CASSRLAGGPGEQFF.

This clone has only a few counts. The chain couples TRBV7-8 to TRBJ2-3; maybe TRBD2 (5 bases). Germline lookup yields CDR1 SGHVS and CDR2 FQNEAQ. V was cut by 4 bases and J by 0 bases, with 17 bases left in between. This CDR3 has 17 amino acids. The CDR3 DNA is TGTGCCAGCAGCTCTCTTGCGGGTCCGACTAGCACAGATACGCAGTATTTT. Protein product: CASSSLAGPTSTDTQYF.

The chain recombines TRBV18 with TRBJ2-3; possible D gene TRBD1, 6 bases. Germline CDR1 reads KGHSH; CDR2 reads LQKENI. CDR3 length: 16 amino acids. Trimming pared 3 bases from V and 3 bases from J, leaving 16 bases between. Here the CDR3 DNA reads TGTGCCAGCTCACCTCAGGGGTCTTTGCGAACAGATACGCAGTATTTT. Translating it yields CASSPQGSLRTDTQYF. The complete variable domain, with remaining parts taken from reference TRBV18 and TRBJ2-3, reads NAGVMQNPRHLVRRRGQEARLRCSPMKGHSHVYWYRQLPEEGLKFMVYLQKENIIDESGMPKERFSAEFPKEGPSILRIQQVVRGDSAAYFCASSPQGSLRTDTQYFGPGTRLTVL.

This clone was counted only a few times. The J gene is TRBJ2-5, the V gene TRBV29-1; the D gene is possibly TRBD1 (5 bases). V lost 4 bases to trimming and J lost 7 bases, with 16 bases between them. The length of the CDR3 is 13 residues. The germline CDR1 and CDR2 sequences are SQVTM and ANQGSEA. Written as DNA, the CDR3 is TGCAGCGTTGGGGCTAGGGGTCCGGGGACCCAGTACTTC. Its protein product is CSVGARGPGTQYF.

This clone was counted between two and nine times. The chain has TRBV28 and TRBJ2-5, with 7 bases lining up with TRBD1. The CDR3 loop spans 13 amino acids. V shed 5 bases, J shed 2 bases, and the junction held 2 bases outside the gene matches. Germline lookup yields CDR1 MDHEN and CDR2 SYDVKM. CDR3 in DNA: TGTGCCAGCAGTCCGACAGGGCAAGAGACCCAGTACTTC. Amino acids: CASSPTGQETQYF.

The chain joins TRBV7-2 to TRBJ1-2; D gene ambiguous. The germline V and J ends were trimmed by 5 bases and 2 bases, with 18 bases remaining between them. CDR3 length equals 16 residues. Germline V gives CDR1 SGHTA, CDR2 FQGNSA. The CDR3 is CASSQTAVSLNYGYTF. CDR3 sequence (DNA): TGTGCCAGCAGCCAAACTGCGGTCAGCCTCAACTATGGCTACACCTTC.

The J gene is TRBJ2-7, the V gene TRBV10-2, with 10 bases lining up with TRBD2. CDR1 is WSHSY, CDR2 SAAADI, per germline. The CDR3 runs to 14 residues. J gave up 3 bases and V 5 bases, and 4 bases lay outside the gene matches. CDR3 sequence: CASSPSGGVYEQYF. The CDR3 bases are TGCGCCAGCAGTCCCAGCGGGGGGGTCTACGAGCAGTACTTC.

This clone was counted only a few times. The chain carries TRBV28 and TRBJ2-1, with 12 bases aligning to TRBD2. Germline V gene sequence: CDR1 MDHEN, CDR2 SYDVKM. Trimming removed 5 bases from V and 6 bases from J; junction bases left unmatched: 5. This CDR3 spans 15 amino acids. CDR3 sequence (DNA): TGTGCCAGCAGTCTAGCGGGAGGGGGTGGCAATGAGCAGTTCTTC. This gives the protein CASSLAGGGGNEQFF.

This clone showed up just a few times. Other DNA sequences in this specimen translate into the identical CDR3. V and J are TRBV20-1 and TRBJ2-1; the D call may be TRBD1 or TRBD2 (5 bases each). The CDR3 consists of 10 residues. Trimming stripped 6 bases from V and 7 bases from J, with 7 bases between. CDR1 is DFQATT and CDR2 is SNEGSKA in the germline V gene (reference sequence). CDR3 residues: CSAEGNEQFF. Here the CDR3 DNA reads TGCAGTGCAGAGGGGAATGAGCAGTTCTTC.

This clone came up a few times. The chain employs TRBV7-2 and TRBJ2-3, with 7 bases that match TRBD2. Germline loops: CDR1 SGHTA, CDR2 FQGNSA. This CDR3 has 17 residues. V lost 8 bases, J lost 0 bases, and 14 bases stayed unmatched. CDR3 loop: CASGRLTASGSTDTQYF. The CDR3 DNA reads TGTGCCAGCGGGCGTCTGACGGCTAGCGGAAGCACAGATACGCAGTATTTT.

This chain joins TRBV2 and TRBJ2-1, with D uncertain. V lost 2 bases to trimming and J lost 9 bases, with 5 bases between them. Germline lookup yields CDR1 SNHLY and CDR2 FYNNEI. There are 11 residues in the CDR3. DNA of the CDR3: TGTGCCAGCAGTGAACGCGCTGAGCAGTTCTTC. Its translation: CASSERAEQFF.

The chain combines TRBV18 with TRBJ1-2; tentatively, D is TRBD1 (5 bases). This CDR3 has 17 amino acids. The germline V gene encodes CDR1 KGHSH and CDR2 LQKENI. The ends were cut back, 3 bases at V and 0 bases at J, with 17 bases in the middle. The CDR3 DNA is TGTGCCAGCTCACCTTCCTCCCTGGGGGGTTCTAACTATGGCTACACCTTC. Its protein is CASSPSSLGGSNYGYTF.

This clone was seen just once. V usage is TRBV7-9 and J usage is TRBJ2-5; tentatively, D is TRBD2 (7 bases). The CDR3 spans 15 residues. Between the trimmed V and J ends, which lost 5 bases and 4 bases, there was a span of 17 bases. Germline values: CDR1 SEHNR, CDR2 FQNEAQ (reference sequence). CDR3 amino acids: CASSRGLGQSETQYF. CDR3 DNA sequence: TGTGCCAGCAGCCGCGGACTAGGACAGTCAGAGACCCAGTACTTC.

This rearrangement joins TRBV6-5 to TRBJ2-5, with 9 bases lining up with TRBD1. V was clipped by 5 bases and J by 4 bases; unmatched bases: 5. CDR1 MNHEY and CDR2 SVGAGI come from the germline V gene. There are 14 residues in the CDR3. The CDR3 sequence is CASSRDRVGETQYF. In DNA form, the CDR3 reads TGTGCCAGCAGTCGGGACAGGGTGGGAGAGACCCAGTACTTC.

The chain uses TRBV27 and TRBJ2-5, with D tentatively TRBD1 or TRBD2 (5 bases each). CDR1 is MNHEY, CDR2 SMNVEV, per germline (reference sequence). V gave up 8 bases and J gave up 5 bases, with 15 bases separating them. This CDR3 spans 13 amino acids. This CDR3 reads CASLAEGSETQYF. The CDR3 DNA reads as TGTGCCAGCCTAGCAGAGGGGTCTGAGACCCAGTACTTC.

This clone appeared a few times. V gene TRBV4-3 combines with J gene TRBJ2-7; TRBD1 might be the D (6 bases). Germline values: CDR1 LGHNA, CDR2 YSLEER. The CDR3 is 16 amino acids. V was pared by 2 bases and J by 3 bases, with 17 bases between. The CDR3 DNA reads TGCGCCAGCAGCCAAAACACAGGGTTGCTAGTCTACGAGCAGTACTTC. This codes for CASSQNTGLLVYEQYF.